The text below deals with one T cell receptor (beta chain). Its antigen remains unknown. The source of the sample is a study of early stage breast cancer tumors. Study information: Seven or eight ER+/PR+/HER2- tumors were invasive ductal; a few were invasive lobular. Whole-study results and caveats: Compared with adjacent normal breast tissue, tumors showed 2.5 to 3-fold greater T cell density and higher clonality. Unsorted bulk genomic DNA sequencing lacked pairing and functional marker data.

Each sample had two DNA replicates, 0.5 ug blood or roughly 1.4 ug tissue. Here immunoSEQ multiplex PCR was the method, and the copy in TCRdb shows in-frame clones only, minus some. The table has tens of thousands of clones, around 80% seen once. Germline V gene data show CDR1 as GTSNPN and CDR2 as SVGIG (reference sequence). The CDR3 runs 13 residues. J lost 3 bases, V lost 5 bases, and 7 bases had no gene match. Sequencing was done on a sample of blood. This sequence was found in a person in their sixties or seventies with breast cancer. V gene TRBV30 combines with J gene TRBJ2-7; 7 bases line up with TRBD1. The DNA for the CDR3 is TGTGCCTGGGAGAGACAGGGTATCTACGAGCAGTACTTC. Translated: CAWERQGIYEQYF.